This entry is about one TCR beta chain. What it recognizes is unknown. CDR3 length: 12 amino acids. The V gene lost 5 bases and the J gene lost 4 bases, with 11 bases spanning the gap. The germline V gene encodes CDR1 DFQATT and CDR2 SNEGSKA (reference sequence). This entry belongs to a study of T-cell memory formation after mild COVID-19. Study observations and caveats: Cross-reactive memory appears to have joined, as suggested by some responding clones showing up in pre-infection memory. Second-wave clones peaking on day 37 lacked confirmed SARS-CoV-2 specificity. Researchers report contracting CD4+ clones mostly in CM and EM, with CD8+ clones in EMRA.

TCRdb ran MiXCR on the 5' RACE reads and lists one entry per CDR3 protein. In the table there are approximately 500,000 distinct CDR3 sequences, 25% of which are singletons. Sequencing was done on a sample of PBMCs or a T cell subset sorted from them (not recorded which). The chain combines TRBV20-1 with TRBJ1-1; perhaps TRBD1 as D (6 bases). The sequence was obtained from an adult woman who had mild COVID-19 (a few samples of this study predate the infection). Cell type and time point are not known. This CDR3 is CSAPQGFTEAFF. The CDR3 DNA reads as TGCAGTGCTCCGCAGGGGTTCACTGAAGCTTTCTTT.